In its sample, the clone carrying this TCR beta chain was seen many times. Its antigen is unidentified. Diagnoses were made from clinical symptoms, serum measures (thyroxine and TRAb), thyroid ultrasound and orbital computed tomography. This entry comes from a study of T cells in Graves' hyperthyroidism and ophthalmopathy. Study-wide results and limits: Ophthalmopathy was model-predicted a median about 7.1 months pre-onset.

RNA transcripts were the template for amplifying TCR beta CDR3 regions. TCR CDR3 regions were first amplified by RT-PCR with HTBI primers. TCRdb reprocessed the multiplex PCR reads via MiXCR and lists one record per CDR3 protein. The sample has about 420,000 distinct CDR3 sequences, approximately 14% seen once. Germline CDR1 SQVTM, CDR2 ANQGSEA. The J segment lost 2 bases and the V segment lost 4 bases, leaving 9 bases of the junction unmatched. The CDR3 spans 15 residues. This sequence originates from a woman between 18 and 30 years old with Graves' hyperthyroidism. Sequencing was performed on blood. V gene TRBV29-1 combines with J gene TRBJ1-1, with 8 nucleotides matching TRBD1. CDR3 DNA sequence: TGCAGCGTTGGACCCCGACAGGGGACTAACACTGAAGCTTTCTTT. This translates into CSVGPRQGTNTEAFF.